Shown below are 24 T cell receptor beta chains from a single sample sequenced in a study of shared clonotypes between healthy human individuals. The protocol was immunoSEQ multiplex PCR, while the TCRdb copy is restricted to in-frame clones and leaves out a portion. This table has 1 million to 1.3 million clones, around 78% appearing once. Sequencing input: memory CD4+ T cells from PBMCs. Subset reported: CD45RA-negative fraction. These receptors were obtained from a man younger than 35 in good health. Some clones in this sample may be carry-over from other donors' samples.

The chain joins TRBV29-1 to TRBJ1-2; D gene uncertain. This CDR3 comprises 13 residues. V was shortened by 6 bases and J by 4 bases, with 15 bases between the two germline ends. Germline CDR1 is SQVTM and CDR2 is ANQGSEA. CDR3 sequence: CSVEYPGGYGYTF. CDR3 in DNA: TGCAGCGTGGAATACCCCGGAGGCTATGGCTACACCTTC.

V is TRBV27 and J is TRBJ2-1; D might be TRBD1 (5 bases). The CDR3 covers 19 residues. V was cut by 5 bases and J by 8 bases, with 31 bases left in between. The V gene's germline CDR1 is MNHEY and CDR2 SMNVEV (reference sequence). DNA for the CDR3: TGTGCCAGCAGTCAAACCCGGACAACGACTCCCAATATTTTGCATGAGCAGTTCTTC. Its protein is CASSQTRTTTPNILHEQFF.

In its sample, this clone was seen a few times. The rearrangement uses TRBV6-5 and TRBJ1-1, with D hard to call. V lost 5 bases, J lost 3 bases, and 10 bases lay in between. The CDR3 extends over 13 amino acids. CDR1 is MNHEY, CDR2 SVGAGI, per germline. The CDR3 DNA reads as TGTGCCAGCAGTAGGAAGCAGGACACTGAAGCTTTCTTT. Translation gives CASSRKQDTEAFF.

The rearrangement uses TRBV5-1 and TRBJ1-1; no firm D call. This CDR3 is 16 amino acids long. Germline-derived CDR1 and CDR2 are SGHRS and YFSETQ. Deletions cut 4 bases from V and 4 bases from J, with 20 bases between. As DNA, the CDR3 is TGCGCCAGCAGCATATCGGGTGGTGTACTGAGCACTGAAGCTTTCTTT. Translated, it gives CASSISGGVLSTEAFF.

The genes are TRBV28 and TRBJ2-3, with 10 nucleotides matching TRBD2. Germline V gene sequence: CDR1 MDHEN, CDR2 SYDVKM. With V trimmed by 6 bases and J by 4 bases, 10 bases remained unmatched. The CDR3 has 16 residues. CDR3 coding DNA: TGTGCCAGCAGGTCGCTAGCGGGAGAGTTTTCAGATACGCAGTATTTT. The encoded protein is CASRSLAGEFSDTQYF.

CDR3 region: CASSKRAGAGPGELFF. CDR3 coding DNA: TGTGCCAGCAGCAAACGAGCCGGAGCTGGGCCCGGGGAGCTGTTTTTT. The rearrangement uses TRBV7-3 and TRBJ2-2; D not certain. V was clipped by 5 bases and J by 6 bases, with 19 bases between them. The CDR3 extends over 16 amino acids. CDR1 is SGHTA and CDR2 is FQGTGA in the germline V gene. Complete variable domain (other parts from reference TRBV7-3 and TRBJ2-2): GAGVSQTPSNKVTEKGKYVELRCDPISGHTALYWYRQSLGQGPEFLIYFQGTGAADDSGLPNDRFFAVRPEGSVSTLKIQRTERGDSAVYLCASSKRAGAGPGELFFGEGSRLTVL.

This clone was recorded a few times. Other DNA variants within this sample encode the same CDR3. V and J are TRBV28 and TRBJ2-5; D not certain. V was clipped by 3 bases and J by 5 bases, with 4 bases between them. CDR1 and CDR2 (germline): MDHEN, SYDVKM. This CDR3 is built from 11 residues. The DNA for the CDR3 is TGTGCCAGCAGTTTCGAGGAGACCCAGTACTTC. Protein product: CASSFEETQYF.

V gene TRBV18 combines with J gene TRBJ2-1; the match to TRBD2 covers 11 bases. Unmatched junction bases numbered 4, after V lost 3 bases and J lost 6 bases. The CDR3 has 15 amino acids. Germline V gene data show CDR1 as KGHSH and CDR2 as LQKENI. The CDR3 reads CASSPLLAGANEQFF. In DNA, the CDR3 is TGTGCCAGCTCACCTTTACTAGCGGGAGCCAATGAGCAGTTCTTC.

V is TRBV18 and J is TRBJ1-2; D may be TRBD1 (6 bases). Trimming took 5 bases from V and 5 from J, leaving 12 bases between them. Germline CDR1 is KGHSH and CDR2 is LQKENI. CDR3 length: 13 residues. CDR3 nucleotides: TGTGCCAGCTCAGTTGACAGGATATATGGCTACACCTTC. Amino acids: CASSVDRIYGYTF.

The chain couples TRBV6-1 to TRBJ2-3; 8 bases are shared with TRBD2. CDR1 is MNHNS, CDR2 SASEGT, per germline. The CDR3 is made up of 13 amino acids. Trimming removed 7 bases from V and 6 bases from J; junction bases left unmatched: 6. DNA for the CDR3: TGTGCCAGCATGGCCCCGGGGGGGGATACGCAGTATTTT. It encodes CASMAPGGDTQYF.

This chain joins TRBV29-1 and TRBJ1-2; 7 nucleotides line up with TRBD1. CDR1 is SQVTM and CDR2 is ANQGSEA in the germline V gene. This CDR3 is built from 12 residues. Trimming at V came to 5 bases and at J to 8 bases, leaving 8 bases not matched to a gene. The CDR3 sequence: CSVQTGTAGYTF. CDR3 nucleotides: TGCAGCGTTCAAACCGGGACAGCCGGCTACACCTTC.

There are many counts of this clone. This chain joins TRBV5-1 and TRBJ2-3, with 7 bases that match TRBD2. Germline V CDR1 and CDR2: SGHRS, YFSETQ. V gave up 4 bases and J gave up 0 bases; unmatched junction bases: 8. The CDR3 covers 16 residues. The CDR3 spells CASSLDLAASTDTQYF. CDR3 coding DNA: TGCGCCAGCAGCCTGGATCTAGCGGCAAGCACAGATACGCAGTATTTT.

The chain has TRBV9 and TRBJ2-2; 7 nucleotides match TRBD1. Per germline, CDR1 SGDLS and CDR2 YYNGEE. V was clipped by 0 bases and J by 4 bases; unmatched bases: 6. CDR3 length: 16 residues. The CDR3 DNA reads as TGTGCCAGCAGCGTAGGCAGGGACAGATCCACCGGGGAGCTGTTTTTT. Its translation is CASSVGRDRSTGELFF.

This chain links TRBV5-1 with TRBJ1-2; 7 nucleotides align to TRBD1. J lost 6 bases, V lost 2 bases, and 7 bases had no gene match. The CDR3 consists of 14 residues. In germline, CDR1 is SGHRS, CDR2 YFSETQ. The CDR3 DNA reads as TGCGCCAGCAGCTTTCGACAGGGTGGGAATGGCTACACCTTC. Protein: CASSFRQGGNGYTF.

The chain is built from TRBV7-8 and TRBJ2-3; the D is unclear. Germline CDR1 and CDR2: SGHVS and FQNEAQ. The CDR3 loop spans 15 amino acids. V dropped 5 bases and J dropped 1 base, with 13 bases sitting between them. In DNA form, the CDR3 reads TGTGCCAGCAGCCGATCGGGTTCCGGCACAGATACGCAGTATTTT. The encoded protein is CASSRSGSGTDTQYF.

This rearrangement joins TRBV19 to TRBJ2-5; D is possibly TRBD1 (5 bases). CDR1 LNHDA and CDR2 SQIVND come from the germline V gene (reference sequence). The CDR3 is 14 residues long. V dropped 2 bases and J dropped 2 bases, with 9 bases sitting between them. The DNA of the CDR3 is TGTGCCAGTAGTATAAGGGGCACGCAAGAGACCCAGTACTTC. Protein product: CASSIRGTQETQYF.

V gene TRBV5-1 combines with J gene TRBJ2-2; D may be TRBD2 (5 bases). The V gene lost 0 bases and the J gene lost 3 bases, with 9 bases spanning the gap. The CDR3 is 15 amino acids. Germline loops: CDR1 SGHRS, CDR2 YFSETQ. The CDR3 is CASSLVEGDTGELFF. The CDR3 DNA reads as TGCGCCAGCAGCTTGGTTGAGGGAGACACCGGGGAGCTGTTTTTT.

J is TRBJ1-2 and V is TRBV2; 10 nucleotides align to TRBD1. Trimming at V came to 6 bases and at J to 4 bases, leaving 8 bases not matched to a gene. The CDR3 is made up of 15 amino acids. From germline, CDR1 is SNHLY and CDR2 FYNNEI. CDR3 sequence reads: CASRRGTGDFYGYTF. CDR3 sequence (DNA): TGTGCCAGCAGGAGGGGGACAGGGGATTTCTATGGCTACACCTTC.

The rearrangement joins TRBV20-1 to TRBJ2-1; TRBD1 might be the D (5 bases). The V gene's germline CDR1 is DFQATT and CDR2 SNEGSKA (reference sequence). The CDR3 has 11 residues. The CDR3 DNA reads TGCATATTTGGCAGGGCCAATGAGCAGTTCTTC. Translated, it gives CIFGRANEQFF.

V usage is TRBV20-1 and J usage is TRBJ2-2; D gene ambiguous. This CDR3 has 11 amino acids. Germline assignment: CDR1 DFQATT and CDR2 SNEGSKA (reference sequence). Trimming removed 6 bases from V and 0 bases from J, with 2 bases in between. The CDR3 is CSAANTGELFF. DNA for the CDR3: TGCAGTGCCGCGAACACCGGGGAGCTGTTTTTT.

Details on this clone: One base away lies a much larger clone, so this may be a sequencing read error. The same CDR3 arises from other DNA sequences in this sample as well. This chain connects TRBV10-3 to TRBJ1-1, with D perhaps TRBD1 (5 bases). CDR1 ENHRY and CDR2 SYGVKD come from the germline V gene. The CDR3 has 12 residues. Trimming left V 3 bases short and J 3 bases short, with 5 bases between. CDR3 loop: CAISEGDTEAFF. The DNA for the CDR3 is TGTGCCATCAGTGAAGGGGACACTGAAGCTTTCTTT.

This chain connects TRBV10-3 to TRBJ2-7, with D unclear. V was clipped by 0 bases and J by 7 bases, with 10 bases between them. This CDR3 comprises 13 residues. In germline, CDR1 is ENHRY, CDR2 SYGVKD. CDR3 sequence: CAISESIVGEQYF. CDR3 in DNA: TGTGCCATCAGTGAGTCGATTGTTGGAGAGCAGTACTTC.

The chain recombines TRBV7-2 with TRBJ2-1, with TRBD1 matching 8 bases. V lost 1 base and J lost 8; bases outside the gene matches: 7. The CDR3 runs 15 residues. Germline V gene data show CDR1 as SGHTA and CDR2 as FQGNSA. The CDR3 DNA follows: TGTGCCAGCAGCTTAGTGTTTCAGGGGGCCTATGAGCAGTTCTTC. It is translated as CASSLVFQGAYEQFF.

The V and J genes are TRBV28 and TRBJ1-5; D gene ambiguous. Germline CDR1 and CDR2: MDHEN and SYDVKM. V was trimmed by 7 bases and J by 9 bases, leaving 16 bases between them. The CDR3 covers 13 residues. The CDR3 region has the DNA TGTGCCAGCAACCAGATCCAGGACCCGCCCCAGCATTTT. Its protein product is CASNQIQDPPQHF.